This TCR beta chain is drawn from a study of CD8 T cells in ankylosing spondylitis. General study points: A motif in TCR beta, a set of roughly 8 highly homologous variants, appeared characteristic of ankylosing spondylitis blood. The clones that were linked to disease were reported to be significantly enriched in matched synovial fluid samples from ankylosing spondylitis patients. Researchers report that disease-linked clones proved CD8+ and relatively rare in peripheral blood.

The CDR3 runs 13 residues. Germline CDR1 LNHDA, CDR2 SQIVND (reference sequence). J gave up 5 bases and V 6 bases, and 6 bases lay outside the gene matches. This clonotype was recorded a few times. What it binds is unknown. One entry per CDR3 protein, called by TCRdb with MiXCR from the 5' RACE reads. The sample holds about 340,000 distinct CDR3 sequences; approximately 8% are singletons and the top ten take more than 14%. Specimen: blood, either unsorted or a sorted T cell fraction (not recorded which). This clonotype was obtained from a male donor with ankylosing spondylitis. The V gene is TRBV19, the J gene TRBJ2-5; 7 nucleotides line up with TRBD2. The CDR3 nucleotides read TGTGCCAGTAGGGCAACTAGCGATGAGACCCAGTACTTC. Translating it yields CASRATSDETQYF. Combining the CDR3 with reference TRBV19 and TRBJ2-5 gives the whole variable domain DGGITQSPKYLFRKEGQNVTLSCEQNLNHDAMYWYRQDPGQGLRLIYYSQIVNDFQKGDIAEGYSVSREKKESFPLTVTSAQKNPTAFYLCASRATSDETQYFGPGTRLLVL.